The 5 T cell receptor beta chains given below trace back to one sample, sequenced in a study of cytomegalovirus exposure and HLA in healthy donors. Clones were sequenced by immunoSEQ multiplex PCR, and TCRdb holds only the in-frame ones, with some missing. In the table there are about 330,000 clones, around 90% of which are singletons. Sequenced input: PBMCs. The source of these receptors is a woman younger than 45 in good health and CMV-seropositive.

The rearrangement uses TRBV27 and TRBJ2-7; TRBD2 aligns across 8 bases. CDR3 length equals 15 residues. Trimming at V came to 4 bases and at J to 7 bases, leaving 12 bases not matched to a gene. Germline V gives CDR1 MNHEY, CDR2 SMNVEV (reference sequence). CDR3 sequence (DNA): TGTGCCAGCAGTTCCCCGGGACTAGGAACCGGAGAGCAGTACTTC. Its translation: CASSSPGLGTGEQYF.

CDR3 nucleotides: TGTGCCAGCAGCTTCCCTGGGGGGGGAGCAGAGACCCAGTACTTC. It translates to CASSFPGGGAETQYF. This sequence joins TRBV7-2 and TRBJ2-5, with 7 positions matching TRBD2. Germline lookup yields CDR1 SGHTA and CDR2 FQGNSA. The CDR3 consists of 15 residues. The ends lost 3 bases at V and 4 bases at J; junction bases unmatched: 8.

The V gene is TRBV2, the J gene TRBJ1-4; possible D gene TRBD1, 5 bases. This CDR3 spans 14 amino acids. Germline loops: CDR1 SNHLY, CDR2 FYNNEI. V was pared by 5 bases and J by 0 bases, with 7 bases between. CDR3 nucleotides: TGTGCCAGCAGTCTACAGGCAACTAATGAAAAACTGTTTTTT. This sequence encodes CASSLQATNEKLFF.

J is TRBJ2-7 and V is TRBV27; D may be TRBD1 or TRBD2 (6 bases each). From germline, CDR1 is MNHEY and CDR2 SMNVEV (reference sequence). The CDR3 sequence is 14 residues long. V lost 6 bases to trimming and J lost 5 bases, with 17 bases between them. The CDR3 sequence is CASRLQGGLDEQYF. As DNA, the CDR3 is TGTGCCAGCAGATTACAGGGAGGCCTCGACGAGCAGTACTTC.

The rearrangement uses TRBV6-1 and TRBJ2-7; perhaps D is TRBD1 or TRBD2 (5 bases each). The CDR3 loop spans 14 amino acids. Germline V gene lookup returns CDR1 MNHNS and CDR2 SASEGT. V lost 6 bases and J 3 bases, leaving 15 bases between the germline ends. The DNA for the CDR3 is TGTGCCAGCAGCTCCGGGACGTTGAGCTACGAGCAGTACTTC. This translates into CASSSGTLSYEQYF.